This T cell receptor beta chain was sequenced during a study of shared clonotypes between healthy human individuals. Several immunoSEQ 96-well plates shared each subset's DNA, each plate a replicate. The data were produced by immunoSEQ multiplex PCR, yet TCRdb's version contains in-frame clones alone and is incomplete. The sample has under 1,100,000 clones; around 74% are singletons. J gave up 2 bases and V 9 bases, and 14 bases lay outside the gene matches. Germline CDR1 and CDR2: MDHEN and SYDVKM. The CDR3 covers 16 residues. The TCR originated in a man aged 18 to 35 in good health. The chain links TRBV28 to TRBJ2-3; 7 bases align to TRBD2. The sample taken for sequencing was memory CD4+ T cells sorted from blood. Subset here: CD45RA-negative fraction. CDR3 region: CASHRTGTTHTDTQYF. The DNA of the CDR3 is TGTGCCAGTCATAGAACCGGGACTACCCACACAGATACGCAGTATTTT.